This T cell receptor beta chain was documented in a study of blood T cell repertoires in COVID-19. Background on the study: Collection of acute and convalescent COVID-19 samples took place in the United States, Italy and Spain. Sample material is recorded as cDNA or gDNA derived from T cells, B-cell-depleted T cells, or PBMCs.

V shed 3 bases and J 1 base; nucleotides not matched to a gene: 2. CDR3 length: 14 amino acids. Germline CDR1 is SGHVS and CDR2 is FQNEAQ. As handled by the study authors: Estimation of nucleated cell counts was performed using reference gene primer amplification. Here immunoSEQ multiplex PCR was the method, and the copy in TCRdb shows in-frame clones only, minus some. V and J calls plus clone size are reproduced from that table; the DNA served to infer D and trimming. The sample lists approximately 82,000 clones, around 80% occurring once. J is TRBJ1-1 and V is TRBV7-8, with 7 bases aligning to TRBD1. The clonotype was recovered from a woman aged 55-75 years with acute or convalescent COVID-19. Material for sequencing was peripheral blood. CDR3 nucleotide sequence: TGTGCCAGCAGCTTGCAGGGGGAGAACACTGAAGCTTTCTTT. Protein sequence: CASSLQGENTEAFF. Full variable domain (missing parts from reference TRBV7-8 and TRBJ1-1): GAGVSQSPRYKVAKRGQDVALRCDPISGHVSLFWYQQALGQGPEFLTYFQNEAQLDKSGLPSDRFFAERPEGSVSTLKIQRTQQEDSAVYLCASSLQGENTEAFFGQGTRLTVV.